Listed here are 22 T cell receptor beta chains from one sample, sequenced in a study of vaccination effects on CD4 cells after COVID-19. Subsequent to roughly 10 days of culture, CD4+ T cells were isolated. Vaccination of participants consisted of two doses of either the BNT162b2 or mRNA-1273 vaccine. Their cognate antigens are unknown. Sequenced by immunoSEQ multiplex PCR; TCRdb stores in-frame clones only, minus some. The table has more than 60,000 clones, around 70% seen once; the top ten hold approximately 2%. The specimen comprised CD4+ T cells from PBMCs cultured without peptide, sampled after COVID-19 vaccination. These receptor sequences come from a human donor who received a COVID-19 vaccine.

This clone was counted between two and nine times. The V gene is TRBV28, the J gene TRBJ1-3, with 9 nucleotides matching TRBD1. From germline, CDR1 is MDHEN and CDR2 SYDVKM. V was clipped by 4 bases and J by 5 bases; unmatched bases: 6. The CDR3 loop spans 15 amino acids. The DNA for the CDR3 is TGTGCCAGCAGTTCCCCGACAGGGGGACGAAACACCATATATTTT. Encoded protein: CASSSPTGGRNTIYF.

The chain recombines TRBV6-1 with TRBJ1-1; D call uncertain. V was clipped by 2 bases and J by 6 bases, with 7 bases between them. Germline V gene lookup returns CDR1 MNHNS and CDR2 SASEGT. The CDR3 has 12 amino acids. The CDR3 DNA reads as TGTGCCAGCAGTGAACAGAGGGCTGAAGCTTTCTTT. This gives the protein CASSEQRAEAFF.

The chain carries TRBV18 and TRBJ2-4; the D gene could be TRBD1 or TRBD2 (5 bases each). The CDR3 has 15 amino acids. Germline V gene lookup returns CDR1 KGHSH and CDR2 LQKENI. The V end was cut by 3 bases, the J end by 4 bases, with 13 bases between. As DNA, the CDR3 is TGTGCCAGCTCACCTTTTCCGGGACCGAAAAACATTCAGTACTTC. Encoded protein: CASSPFPGPKNIQYF.

The chain uses TRBV7-2 and TRBJ2-2; tentatively, D is TRBD2 (5 bases). Trimming stripped 3 bases from V and 0 bases from J, with 11 bases between. The germline V gene has CDR1 SGHTA and CDR2 FQGNSA. The CDR3 extends over 16 amino acids. Here the CDR3 reads CASSFFSGTNTGELFF. The DNA for the CDR3 is TGTGCCAGCAGCTTTTTCAGCGGCACGAACACCGGGGAGCTGTTTTTT.

This clone was counted between two and nine times. Written as DNA, the CDR3 is TGTGCCAGCAGCGTAGGTCCGACAGGGAAAGAGCAGTTCTTC. This codes for CASSVGPTGKEQFF. V gene TRBV9 combines with J gene TRBJ2-1, with 7 bases identical to TRBD1. The CDR3 contains 14 residues. The junction had 7 bases not matched to a gene; V was cut back by 0 bases and J by 10 bases. Germline V gives CDR1 SGDLS, CDR2 YYNGEE.

The gene calls are TRBV9 and TRBJ1-2; D is possibly TRBD1 (6 bases). Trimming removed 4 bases at V and 4 bases at J, with 20 bases between. Germline V lookup: CDR1 SGDLS, CDR2 YYNGEE. The CDR3 is 16 amino acids. The CDR3 DNA reads TGTGCCAGCAGCACCGGGACACTAGTTGAGGTCTATGGCTACACCTTC. This gives the protein CASSTGTLVEVYGYTF.

The V gene is TRBV6-5, the J gene TRBJ1-5; 8 nucleotides match TRBD1. The junction had 9 bases not matched to a gene; V was cut back by 9 bases and J by 8 bases. The CDR3 is made up of 13 amino acids. Germline V gene sequence: CDR1 MNHEY, CDR2 SVGAGI. The chain's CDR3 is CASSRQGWEPQHF. The CDR3 coding sequence is TGTGCCAGTTCCCGACAGGGGTGGGAGCCCCAGCATTTT.

The chain is built from TRBV28 and TRBJ1-6; D is possibly TRBD1 (5 bases). Germline values: CDR1 MDHEN, CDR2 SYDVKM. V was pared by 6 bases and J by 8 bases, with 11 bases between. The CDR3 covers 13 residues. CDR3 in amino acids: CASRQGADSPLHF. The CDR3 DNA reads as TGTGCCAGCAGGCAGGGAGCAGATTCACCCCTCCACTTT.

The rearrangement links TRBV10-3 to TRBJ1-3; D remains unclear. Germline-derived CDR1 and CDR2 are ENHRY and SYGVKD. V lost 3 bases and J lost 1, with 10 bases in between. The CDR3 extends over 15 amino acids. The CDR3 loop is CAISDSVKSGNTIYF. As DNA, the CDR3 is TGTGCCATCAGTGACAGCGTGAAATCTGGAAACACCATATATTTT.

This clone was seen only once. This CDR3 reads CASSSGTSEDTQYF. DNA for the CDR3: TGTGCCAGCTCCTCCGGGACTAGCGAAGATACGCAGTATTTT. This chain joins TRBV18 and TRBJ2-3, with 10 bases aligning to TRBD2. Germline loops: CDR1 KGHSH, CDR2 LQKENI. CDR3 length: 14 residues. The J segment lost 5 bases and the V segment lost 6 bases, leaving 5 bases of the junction unmatched. The entire variable domain, with the rest obtained from reference TRBV18 and TRBJ2-3, is as follows: NAGVMQNPRHLVRRRGQEARLRCSPMKGHSHVYWYRQLPEEGLKFMVYLQKENIIDESGMPKERFSAEFPKEGPSILRIQQVVRGDSAAYFCASSSGTSEDTQYFGPGTRLTVL.

The chain links TRBV29-1 to TRBJ2-5; possible D gene TRBD1, 6 bases. In germline, CDR1 is SQVTM, CDR2 ANQGSEA. V was shortened by 0 bases and J by 1 base, with 12 bases between the two germline ends. The CDR3 totals 15 residues. CDR3 sequence reads: CSVEDPGTPQETQYF. The CDR3 region has the DNA TGCAGCGTTGAAGATCCTGGGACACCCCAAGAGACCCAGTACTTC.

This clone was counted once. The chain carries TRBV28 and TRBJ1-5; 8 bases map to TRBD1. This CDR3 is built from 15 residues. Germline V gene data show CDR1 as MDHEN and CDR2 as SYDVKM. Unmatched junction bases numbered 10, after V lost 6 bases and J lost 6 bases. For the CDR3, the DNA is TGTGCCAGCAGCGCTCAGGGGGCGCGGAGTCAGCCCCAGCATTTT. This translates into CASSAQGARSQPQHF.

This clone was counted at least ten times. The genes are TRBV27 and TRBJ1-2; D gene uncertain. The CDR3 is made up of 13 amino acids. Germline V lookup: CDR1 MNHEY, CDR2 SMNVEV (reference sequence). Trimming stripped 5 bases from V and 8 bases from J, with 15 bases between. This chain's CDR3 is CASSATLGSGYTF. In DNA form, the CDR3 reads TGTGCCAGCAGTGCAACACTGGGCTCGGGCTACACCTTC.

In its sample, this clone was seen a few times. The chain links TRBV28 to TRBJ1-5; D is possibly TRBD1 (6 bases). V gave up 7 bases and J gave up 2 bases, with 12 bases separating them. The CDR3 sequence is 14 residues long. Looked up from germline, CDR1 is MDHEN and CDR2 is SYDVKM. CDR3 in amino acids: CASNTGTGNQPQHF. In DNA form, the CDR3 reads TGTGCCAGCAATACAGGGACGGGCAATCAGCCCCAGCATTTT.

This chain uses TRBV7-2 with TRBJ2-1; 7 bases agree with TRBD1. Per the germline V gene, CDR1 is SGHTA and CDR2 is FQGNSA. The CDR3 sequence is 12 residues long. V shed 5 bases, J shed 9 bases, and the junction held 4 bases outside the gene matches. The CDR3 protein is CASSRTGVEQFF. CDR3 sequence (DNA): TGTGCCAGCAGCCGCACAGGGGTTGAGCAGTTCTTC.

The chain uses TRBV5-4 and TRBJ1-1; D remains unclear. V lost 9 bases and J lost 0, with 12 bases in between. The V gene's germline CDR1 is SGHNT and CDR2 YYREEE (reference sequence). The CDR3 is 13 amino acids. In DNA, the CDR3 is TGTGCCACGCGTGGTAGCTTGAACACTGAAGCTTTCTTT. Its translation is CATRGSLNTEAFF.

V usage is TRBV5-1 and J usage is TRBJ2-5; D not resolved. The CDR3 contains 15 residues. The germline gives CDR1 SGHRS, CDR2 YFSETQ. V was shortened by 5 bases and J by 1 base, with 15 bases between the two germline ends. CDR3 region: CASRDQVGFQETQYF. In DNA, the CDR3 is TGCGCCAGCAGGGACCAAGTAGGGTTCCAAGAGACCCAGTACTTC.

The chain has TRBV27 and TRBJ2-3; perhaps TRBD2 as D (6 bases). CDR1 MNHEY and CDR2 SMNVEV come from the germline V gene (reference sequence). Trimming removed 6 bases at V and 0 bases at J, with 19 bases between. The CDR3 loop spans 17 amino acids. The CDR3 DNA sequence: TGTGCCAGCAGCCCCATGAGGCTAGCGTTTAGCACAGATACGCAGTATTTT. It translates to CASSPMRLAFSTDTQYF.

CDR3: CASSPGGSIPNYGYTF. The CDR3 region has the DNA TGTGCCAGCAGCCCTGGCGGGTCGATACCTAACTATGGCTACACCTTC. This chain uses TRBV9 with TRBJ1-2; D remains ambiguous. Germline CDR1 reads SGDLS; CDR2 reads YYNGEE. This CDR3 comprises 16 residues. V gave up 4 bases and J gave up 0 bases, with 16 bases separating them.

V and J are TRBV18 and TRBJ2-7; weak D call: TRBD2 (7 bases). Germline assignment: CDR1 KGHSH and CDR2 LQKENI. The ends were cut back, 6 bases at V and 0 bases at J, with 12 bases in the middle. The CDR3 is made up of 14 amino acids. The CDR3 DNA sequence: TGTGCCAGCTCCCTGGGGGGGGCCTCCTACGAGCAGTACGTC. Translation: CASSLGGASYEQYV.

The CDR3 region is CASSSPGLASETQYF. Written as DNA, the CDR3 is TGCGCCAGCAGCTCGCCCGGACTAGCAAGCGAGACCCAGTACTTC. V and J are TRBV5-1 and TRBJ2-5; 8 bases are shared with TRBD2. CDR3 size: 15 residues. V trimming: 3 bases; J trimming: 5 bases; junction bases outside the gene matches: 9. CDR1 SGHRS and CDR2 YFSETQ come from the germline V gene.

This clone has a handful of counts. The V and J genes are TRBV9 and TRBJ1-4; the D is unclear. The CDR3 totals 13 residues. The germline gives CDR1 SGDLS, CDR2 YYNGEE. The ends were cut back, 3 bases at V and 10 bases at J, with 13 bases in the middle. The CDR3 here is CASSATGEGKLFF. In DNA form, the CDR3 reads TGTGCCAGCAGCGCCACCGGAGAGGGAAAACTGTTTTTT.